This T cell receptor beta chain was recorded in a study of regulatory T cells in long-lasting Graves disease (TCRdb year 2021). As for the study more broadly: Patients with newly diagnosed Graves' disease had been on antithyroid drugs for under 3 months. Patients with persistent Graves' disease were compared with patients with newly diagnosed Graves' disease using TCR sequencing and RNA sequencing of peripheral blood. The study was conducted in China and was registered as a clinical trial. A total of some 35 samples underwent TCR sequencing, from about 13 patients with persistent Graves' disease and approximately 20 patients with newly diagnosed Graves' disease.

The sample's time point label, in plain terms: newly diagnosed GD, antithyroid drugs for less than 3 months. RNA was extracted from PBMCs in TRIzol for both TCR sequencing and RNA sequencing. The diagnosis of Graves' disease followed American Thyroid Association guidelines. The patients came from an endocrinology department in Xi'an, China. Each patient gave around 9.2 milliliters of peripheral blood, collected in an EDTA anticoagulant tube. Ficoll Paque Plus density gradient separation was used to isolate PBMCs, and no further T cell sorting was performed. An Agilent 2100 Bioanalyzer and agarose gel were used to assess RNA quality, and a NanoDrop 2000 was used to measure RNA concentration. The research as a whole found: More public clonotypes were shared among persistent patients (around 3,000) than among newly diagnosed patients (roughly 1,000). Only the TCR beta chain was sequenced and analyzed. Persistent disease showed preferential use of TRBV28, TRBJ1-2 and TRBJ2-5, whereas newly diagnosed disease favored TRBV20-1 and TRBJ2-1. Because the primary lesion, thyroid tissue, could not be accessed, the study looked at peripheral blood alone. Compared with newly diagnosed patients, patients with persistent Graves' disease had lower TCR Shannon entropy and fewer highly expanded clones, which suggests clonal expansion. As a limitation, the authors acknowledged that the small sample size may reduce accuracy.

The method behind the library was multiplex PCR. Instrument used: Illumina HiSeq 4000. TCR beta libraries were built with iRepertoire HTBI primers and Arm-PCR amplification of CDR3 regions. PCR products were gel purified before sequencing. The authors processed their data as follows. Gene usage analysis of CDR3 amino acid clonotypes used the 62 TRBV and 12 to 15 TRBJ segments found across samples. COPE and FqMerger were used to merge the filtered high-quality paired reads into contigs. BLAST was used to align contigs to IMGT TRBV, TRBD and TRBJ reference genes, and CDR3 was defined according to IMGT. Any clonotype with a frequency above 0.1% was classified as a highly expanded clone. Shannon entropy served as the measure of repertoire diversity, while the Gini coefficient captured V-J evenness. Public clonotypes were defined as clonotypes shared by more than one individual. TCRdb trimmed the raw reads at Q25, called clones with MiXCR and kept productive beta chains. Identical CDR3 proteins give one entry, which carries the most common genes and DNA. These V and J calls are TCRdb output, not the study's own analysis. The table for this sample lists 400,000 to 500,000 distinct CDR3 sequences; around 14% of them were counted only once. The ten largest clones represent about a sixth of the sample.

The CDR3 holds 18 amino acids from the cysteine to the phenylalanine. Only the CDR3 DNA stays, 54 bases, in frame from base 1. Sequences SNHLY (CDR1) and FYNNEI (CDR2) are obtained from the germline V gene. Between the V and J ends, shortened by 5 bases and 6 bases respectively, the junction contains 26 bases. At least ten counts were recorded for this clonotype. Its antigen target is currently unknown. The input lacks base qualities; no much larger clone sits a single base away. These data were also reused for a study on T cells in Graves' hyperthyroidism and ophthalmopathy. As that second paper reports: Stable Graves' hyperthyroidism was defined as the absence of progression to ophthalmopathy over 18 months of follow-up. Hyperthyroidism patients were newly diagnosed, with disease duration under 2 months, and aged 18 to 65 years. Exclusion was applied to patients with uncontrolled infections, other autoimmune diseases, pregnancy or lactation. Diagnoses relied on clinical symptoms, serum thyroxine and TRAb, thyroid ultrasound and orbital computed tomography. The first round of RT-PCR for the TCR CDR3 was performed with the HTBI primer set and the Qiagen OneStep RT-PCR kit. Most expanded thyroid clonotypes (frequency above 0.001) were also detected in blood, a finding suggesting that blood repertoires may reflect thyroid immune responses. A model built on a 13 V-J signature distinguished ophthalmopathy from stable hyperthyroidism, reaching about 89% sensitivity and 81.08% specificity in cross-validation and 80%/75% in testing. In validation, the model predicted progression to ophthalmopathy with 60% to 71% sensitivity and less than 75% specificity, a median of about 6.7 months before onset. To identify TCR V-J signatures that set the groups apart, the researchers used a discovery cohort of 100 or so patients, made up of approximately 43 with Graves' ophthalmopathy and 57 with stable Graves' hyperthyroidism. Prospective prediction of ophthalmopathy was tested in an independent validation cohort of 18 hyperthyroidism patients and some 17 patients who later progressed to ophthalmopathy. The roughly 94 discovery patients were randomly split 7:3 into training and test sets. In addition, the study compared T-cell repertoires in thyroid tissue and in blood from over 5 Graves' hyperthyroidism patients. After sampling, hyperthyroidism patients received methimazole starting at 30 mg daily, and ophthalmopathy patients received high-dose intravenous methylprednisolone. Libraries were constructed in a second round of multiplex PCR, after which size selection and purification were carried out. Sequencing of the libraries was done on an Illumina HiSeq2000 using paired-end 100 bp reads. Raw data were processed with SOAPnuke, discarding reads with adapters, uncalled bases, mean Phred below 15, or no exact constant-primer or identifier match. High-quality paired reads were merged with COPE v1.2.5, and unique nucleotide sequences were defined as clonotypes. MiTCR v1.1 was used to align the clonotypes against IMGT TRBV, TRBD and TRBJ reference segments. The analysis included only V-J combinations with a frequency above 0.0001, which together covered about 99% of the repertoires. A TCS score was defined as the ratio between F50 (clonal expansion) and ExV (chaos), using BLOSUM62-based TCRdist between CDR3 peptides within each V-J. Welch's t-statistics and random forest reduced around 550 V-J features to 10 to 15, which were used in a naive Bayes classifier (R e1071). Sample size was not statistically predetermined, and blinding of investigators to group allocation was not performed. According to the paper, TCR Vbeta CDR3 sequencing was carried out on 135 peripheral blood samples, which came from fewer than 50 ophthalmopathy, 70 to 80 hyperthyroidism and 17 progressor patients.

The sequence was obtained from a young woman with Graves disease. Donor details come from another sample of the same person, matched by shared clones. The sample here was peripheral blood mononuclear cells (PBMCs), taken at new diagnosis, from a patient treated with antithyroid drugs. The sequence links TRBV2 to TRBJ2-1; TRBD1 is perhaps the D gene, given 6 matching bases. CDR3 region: CASSPLRGSPHWGNEQFF. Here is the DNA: TGTGCCAGCAGTCCCCTAAGGGGGTCCCCCCATTGGGGCAATGAGCAGTTCTTC.